This T cell receptor (beta chain) was sequenced in a study of Graves' ophthalmopathy and Graves' hyperthyroidism. Study findings and constraints: The authors also found most expanded thyroid clonotypes above 0.001 frequency in blood.

For this clonotype: Its antigen is undetermined.

Hyperthyroidism counted as stable given no ophthalmopathy within 18 months of follow-up. What supplied the PBMCs was approximately 10 ml of fresh peripheral blood. RNA transcripts were the source from which TCR beta CDR3 regions were amplified. HTBI-primed first-round RT-PCR preceded second-round multiplex PCR. TCRdb itself ran the multiplex PCR reads through MiXCR, one entry per CDR3 protein. The profile covers 500,000 to 700,000 distinct CDR3 sequences, with about 20% appearing a single time and roughly 6.9% taken by the ten largest. This TCR was recovered from a woman aged 18-29 years with stable Graves' hyperthyroidism. Some clones in this sample may be carry-over from other donors' samples. The sample comprised peripheral blood.

CDR3 DNA: TGTGCCAGTCTCCCAGGACCGACCTTAGAGACCCAGTACTTC. It yields the protein CASLPGPTLETQYF. The J gene is TRBJ2-5, the V gene TRBV3-1; no firm D call. CDR3 length equals 14 residues. The V and J ends lost 9 bases and 4 bases respectively, with 18 bases between them. Germline loops: CDR1 LGHDT, CDR2 YNNKEL (reference sequence).